The sequence of this TCR beta chain was determined in a study of control samples from healthy donors and cancer patients. The CDR3 runs to 15 residues. Per the germline V gene, CDR1 is SGHAT and CDR2 is FQNNGV. The ends were cut back, 1 base at V and 2 bases at J, with 11 bases in the middle. The repertoire was sequenced with immunoSEQ multiplex PCR; TCRdb's copy has only in-frame clones and lacks some. The sample lists 45,000 to 60,000 clones; around 95% were seen once. This TCR was sampled from a man aged 30 to 45 in good health. This chain uses TRBV11-2 with TRBJ1-1, with D unclear. Sequencing input: blood. CDR3 in amino acids: CASSLGAFGNTEAFF. CDR3 bases: TGTGCCAGCAGCTTAGGAGCGTTCGGAAACACTGAAGCTTTCTTT.